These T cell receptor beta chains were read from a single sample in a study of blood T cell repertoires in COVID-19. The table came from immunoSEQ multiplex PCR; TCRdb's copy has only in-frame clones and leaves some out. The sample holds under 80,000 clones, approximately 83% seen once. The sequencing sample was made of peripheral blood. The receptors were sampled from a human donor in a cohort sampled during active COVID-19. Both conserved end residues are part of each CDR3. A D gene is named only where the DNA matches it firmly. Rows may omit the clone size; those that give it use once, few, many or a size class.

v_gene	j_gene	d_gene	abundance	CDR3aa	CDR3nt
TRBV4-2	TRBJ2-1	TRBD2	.	CASSPRAAGDNEQFF	TGTGCCAGCAGCCCCCGAGCAGCGGGGGACAATGAGCAGTTCTTC
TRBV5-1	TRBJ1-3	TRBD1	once	CASSSGTGGNTIYF	TGCGCCAGCAGCTCCGGGACAGGCGGAAACACCATATATTTT
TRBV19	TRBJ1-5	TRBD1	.	CASSIGRRAGGLSNQPQHF	TGTGCCAGTAGTATAGGGCGGAGGGCAGGGGGCCTGAGCAATCAGCCCCAGCATTTT
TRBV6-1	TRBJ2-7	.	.	CASSGGMGRGTSEQYF	TGTGCCAGCAGTGGTGGGATGGGCCGGGGGACGAGTGAGCAGTACTTC
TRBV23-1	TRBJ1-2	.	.	CASSHLLAGGRGDYGYTF	TGCGCCAGCAGTCACCTACTCGCGGGGGGCCGGGGGGACTATGGCTACACCTTC
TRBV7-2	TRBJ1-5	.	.	CASSLGQGNQPQHF	TGTGCCAGCAGCTTAGGTCAGGGCAATCAGCCCCAGCATTTT
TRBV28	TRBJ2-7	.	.	CASSQGGGYEQYF	TGTGCCAGCAGCCAGGGGGGAGGCTACGAGCAGTACTTC
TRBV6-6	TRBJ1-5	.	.	CASSPQRDQPQHF	TGTGCCAGCAGTCCACAACGGGATCAGCCCCAGCATTTT
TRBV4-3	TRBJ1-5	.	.	CASSQEHRANQPQHF	TGCGCCAGCAGCCAAGAACACAGGGCGAATCAGCCCCAGCATTTT
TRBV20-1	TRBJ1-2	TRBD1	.	CSAGTDYGYTF	TGCAGTGCCGGGACAGACTATGGCTACACCTTC
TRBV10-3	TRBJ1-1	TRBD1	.	CAISGQGAGTEAFF	TGTGCCATCAGTGGACAGGGGGCGGGCACTGAAGCTTTCTTT
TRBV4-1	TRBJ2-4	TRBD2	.	CASSQEGLAGGPWVQAKNIQYF	TGCGCCAGCAGCCAGGAAGGACTAGCGGGGGGGCCTTGGGTTCAGGCCAAAAACATTCAGTACTTC
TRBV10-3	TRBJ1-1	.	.	CAISEQGLNTEAFF	TGTGCCATCAGTGAACAGGGATTGAACACTGAAGCTTTCTTT
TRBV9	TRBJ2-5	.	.	CASTGRSGETQYF	TGTGCCAGCACGGGAAGATCAGGAGAGACCCAGTACTTC
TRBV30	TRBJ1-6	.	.	CAFSGVYNSPLHF	TGTGCCTTCTCCGGGGTCTATAATTCACCCCTCCACTTT
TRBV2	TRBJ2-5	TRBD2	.	CASSEDPSGQETQYF	TGTGCCAGCAGTGAAGATCCTAGCGGACAAGAGACCCAGTACTTC
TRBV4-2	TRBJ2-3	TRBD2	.	CASSRISSSGGADTQYF	TGTGCCAGCAGCCGTATTTCCTCTAGCGGGGGGGCAGATACGCAGTATTTT
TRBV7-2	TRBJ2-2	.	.	CASSLVLVESTGELFF	TGTGCCAGCAGCTTAGTTCTGGTAGAAAGCACCGGGGAGCTGTTTTTT
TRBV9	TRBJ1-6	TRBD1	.	CASSLDRVGSPLHF	TGTGCCAGCAGCTTGGACAGGGTCGGATCACCCCTCCACTTT
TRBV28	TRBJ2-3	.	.	CASSRPGQTTDTQYF	TGTGCCAGCAGCCGCCCAGGACAGACCACAGATACGCAGTATTTT
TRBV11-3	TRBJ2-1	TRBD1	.	CASSLGTGQGARNEQFF	TGTGCCAGCAGCTTAGGAACGGGACAGGGGGCTCGAAATGAGCAGTTCTTC
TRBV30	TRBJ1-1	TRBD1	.	CAWSRPGGLDTEAFF	TGTGCCTGGAGTCGGCCAGGGGGCCTGGACACTGAAGCTTTCTTT
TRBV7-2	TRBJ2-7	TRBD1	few	CASSLVGGQGGYEQYF	TGTGCCAGCAGCTTAGTAGGAGGACAGGGGGGCTACGAGCAGTACTTC
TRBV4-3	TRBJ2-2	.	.	CASSQAQVNTGELFF	TGCGCCAGCAGCCAAGCACAGGTGAACACCGGGGAGCTGTTTTTT
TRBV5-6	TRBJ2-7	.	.	CASSLVGYREYF	TGTGCCAGCAGCTTGGTCGGCTATCGGGAGTACTTC
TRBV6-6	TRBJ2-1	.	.	CASSYWGDNEQFF	TGTGCCAGCAGTTACTGGGGAGATAATGAGCAGTTCTTC
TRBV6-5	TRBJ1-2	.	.	CASSYSPTGQIYGYTF	TGTGCCAGCAGTTACTCCCCAACAGGGCAGATCTATGGCTACACCTTC
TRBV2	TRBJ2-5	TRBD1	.	CASSEGRGIETQYF	TGTGCCAGCAGTGAAGGCAGGGGGATCGAGACCCAGTACTTC